These 31 T cell receptor beta chains came from one sample sequenced in a study of blood T cell repertoires in COVID-19. Produced via immunoSEQ multiplex PCR; TCRdb's table is partial and in-frame only. The sample yields 250,000 to 350,000 clones, about 91% seen once. The sequenced sample consisted of peripheral blood. The receptors stem from a woman aged 60-70 years with acute or convalescent COVID-19.

The J gene is TRBJ2-2, the V gene TRBV11-2; TRBD2 aligns across 12 bases. In germline, CDR1 is SGHAT, CDR2 FQNNGV. This CDR3 is 15 amino acids long. V dropped 5 bases and J dropped 6; count of bases not matched to a gene: 4. The CDR3 region is CASSRLAGVPGELFF. The CDR3 coding sequence is TGTGCCAGCAGCCGACTAGCGGGAGTTCCCGGGGAGCTGTTTTTT.

The V call is TRBV6-5, the J call TRBJ2-2; 7 bases align to TRBD1. Germline trimming cut 7 bases from V and 4 bases from J; bases unmatched to any gene: 6. CDR3 size: 14 residues. Germline-derived CDR1 and CDR2 are MNHEY and SVGAGI. CDR3 sequence: CASNRQGSTGELFF. The CDR3 DNA reads as TGTGCCAGCAATCGACAGGGTAGCACCGGGGAGCTGTTTTTT.

The V call is TRBV27, the J call TRBJ2-1; 11 bases are a match to TRBD1. This CDR3 contains 16 residues. The germline gives CDR1 MNHEY, CDR2 SMNVEV (reference sequence). V shed 7 bases and J 5 bases; nucleotides not matched to a gene: 10. The CDR3 nucleotides are TGTGCCAGCACCGTCCGGACAGGGGGCATAGACAATGAGCAGTTCTTC. Translating it yields CASTVRTGGIDNEQFF.

The chain couples TRBV4-3 to TRBJ2-2, with a tentative D call TRBD2 (5 bases). Germline loops: CDR1 LGHNA, CDR2 YSLEER. This CDR3 spans 15 amino acids. Trimming left V 4 bases short and J 0 bases short, with 9 bases between. The CDR3 spells CASSPGSANTGELFF. The CDR3 nucleotides are TGCGCCAGCAGCCCGGGTAGCGCGAACACCGGGGAGCTGTTTTTT.

The rearrangement links TRBV28 to TRBJ1-6; 8 bases match TRBD1. CDR1 is MDHEN, CDR2 SYDVKM, per germline. The CDR3 has 15 residues. J lost 8 bases, V lost 6 bases, and 9 bases had no gene match. The CDR3 reads CASSRNTGGDSPLHF. In DNA, the CDR3 is TGTGCCAGCAGCAGGAATACAGGGGGGGATTCACCCCTCCACTTT.

Ten or more counts support this clone. The V and J genes are TRBV3-1 (or the pseudogene TRBV3-2) and TRBJ1-2, with 7 bases lining up with TRBD1. Trimming cost V 1 base and J 5 bases; bases outside gene matches: 4. The germline CDR1 and CDR2 sequences are LGHDT and YNNKEL (reference sequence). This CDR3 spans 14 amino acids. The CDR3 region is CASSQGDSKYGYTF. The DNA for the CDR3 is TGTGCCAGCAGCCAAGGGGACAGTAAATATGGCTACACCTTC.

The chain links TRBV5-1 to TRBJ1-1; D is unresolved. The CDR3 extends over 14 amino acids. V was shortened by 4 bases and J by 1 base, with 11 bases between the two germline ends. Germline V gives CDR1 SGHRS, CDR2 YFSETQ. CDR3 sequence reads: CASSPFFGNTEAFF. The CDR3 DNA sequence: TGCGCCAGCAGCCCCTTTTTCGGGAACACTGAAGCTTTCTTT.

The chain joins TRBV16 to TRBJ2-6; TRBD2 matches 8 bases. Looked up from germline, CDR1 is KGHSY and CDR2 is FQNENV. This CDR3 has 22 amino acids. J gave up 0 bases and V 1 base, and 17 bases lay outside the gene matches. In DNA, the CDR3 is TGTGCCAGCAGCCAATTTATGGGGCCCCAGACTAGCGCGAGCTCTGGGGCCAACGTCCTGACTTTC. This translates into CASSQFMGPQTSASSGANVLTF.

The J gene is TRBJ1-2, the V gene TRBV9; D is uncertain. V shed 7 bases and J shed 3 bases, with 10 bases lying between them. Germline CDR1 reads SGDLS; CDR2 reads YYNGEE. The CDR3 length is 12 residues. CDR3 residues: CASGGRHYGYTF. The CDR3 DNA reads TGTGCCAGCGGAGGACGGCACTATGGCTACACCTTC.

The chain is built from TRBV6-6 and TRBJ2-7, with a possible D match to TRBD2 (6 bases). The CDR3 spans 16 residues. Trimming left V 5 bases short and J 0 bases short, with 17 bases between. CDR1 and CDR2 from the germline V gene are MNHNY and SVGAGI (reference sequence). The CDR3 sequence is CASSTGTAFSSYEQYF. CDR3 in DNA: TGTGCCAGCAGTACCGGGACTGCCTTTAGCTCCTACGAGCAGTACTTC.

J is TRBJ1-1 and V is TRBV24-1; D is unresolved. The CDR3 extends over 13 amino acids. Between the trimmed V and J ends, which lost 5 bases and 3 bases, there was a span of 9 bases. Germline CDR1 KGHDR, CDR2 SFDVKD. The CDR3 here is CATSGAEYTEAFF. In nucleotides, the CDR3 is TGTGCCACCAGTGGAGCCGAATACACTGAAGCTTTCTTT.

V and J are TRBV4-1 and TRBJ1-2; possible D gene TRBD1, 5 bases. V dropped 0 bases and J dropped 4 bases, with 12 bases sitting between them. The CDR3 is 15 amino acids. The germline V gene has CDR1 MGHRA and CDR2 YSYEKL. CDR3: CASSQDKGRAYGYTF. In DNA form, the CDR3 reads TGCGCCAGCAGCCAAGATAAGGGCAGGGCCTATGGCTACACCTTC.

The genes are TRBV28 and TRBJ2-3; 10 nucleotides align to TRBD2. Per germline, CDR1 MDHEN and CDR2 SYDVKM. V dropped 2 bases and J dropped 5; count of bases not matched to a gene: 16. This CDR3 region has 19 residues. In DNA form, the CDR3 reads TGTGCCAGCAGTTTAAATGTAGGGACTAGCGACGGAAGAGGAGATACGCAGTATTTT. Translated: CASSLNVGTSDGRGDTQYF.

The CDR3 loop reads CASSQDTRGETQYF. CDR3 in DNA: TGCGCCAGCAGCCAAGATACTAGAGGGGAGACCCAGTACTTC. The chain carries TRBV4-3 and TRBJ2-5, with TRBD2 as a possible D gene (5 bases). The CDR3 has 14 amino acids. Trimming removed 0 bases at V and 5 bases at J, with 10 bases between. CDR1 and CDR2 (germline): LGHNA, YSLEER.

Details on this clone: One junction end disagrees with the germline gene, perhaps due to a read error. The chain combines TRBV9 with TRBJ1-1; 7 nucleotides agree with TRBD1. The CDR3 contains 14 residues. Germline V gene data show CDR1 as SGDLS and CDR2 as YYNGEE. CDR3 amino acids: CASSSTGQNTVAFF. The CDR3 DNA is TGTGCCAGCAGCAGCACGGGACAGAACACTGTAGCTTTCTTT.

The chain has TRBV9 and TRBJ2-1; 14 bases agree with TRBD2. The germline V gene encodes CDR1 SGDLS and CDR2 YYNGEE. This CDR3 has 16 amino acids. J lost 9 bases, V lost 0 bases, and 5 bases had no gene match. CDR3 DNA: TGTGCCAGCAGCGTAGGGGGGACTAGCGGGAGAACTGAGCAGTTCTTC. It specifies CASSVGGTSGRTEQFF.

V gene TRBV30 combines with J gene TRBJ1-4; 8 bases agree with TRBD1. The germline V gene has CDR1 GTSNPN and CDR2 SVGIG (reference sequence). This CDR3 is built from 11 residues. V trimming: 1 base; J trimming: 15 bases; junction bases outside the gene matches: 4. The CDR3 DNA reads TGTGCCTGGAGTGCGGACAGGGTATTGTTTTTT. Translated: CAWSADRVLFF.

This clone has a single count. The chain links TRBV29-1 to TRBJ1-2; D unclear. CDR3 length: 14 amino acids. The V and J ends lost 2 bases and 5 bases respectively, with 15 bases between them. Germline V gene lookup returns CDR1 SQVTM and CDR2 ANQGSEA. CDR3 nucleotide sequence: TGCAGCGTTGAAATGAAGGAGGAGCTTTATGGCTACACCTTC. This sequence encodes CSVEMKEELYGYTF.

The chain couples TRBV19 to TRBJ1-1, with 7 bases lining up with TRBD1. The CDR3 has 14 amino acids. The germline gives CDR1 LNHDA, CDR2 SQIVND (reference sequence). V lost 5 bases and J lost 1; bases outside the gene matches: 4. CDR3: CASSPGQANTEAFF. CDR3 DNA: TGTGCCAGTAGTCCTGGACAGGCGAACACTGAAGCTTTCTTT.

The chain has TRBV5-5 and TRBJ2-1; possibly TRBD2 for D (6 bases). Looked up from germline, CDR1 is SGHKS and CDR2 is YYEKEE (reference sequence). The CDR3 contains 14 residues. Trimming stripped 4 bases from V and 9 bases from J, with 17 bases between. Here the CDR3 reads CASSPGDDPSEQFF. The CDR3 DNA reads TGTGCCAGCAGCCCGGGGGACGATCCCTCTGAGCAGTTCTTC.

The chain couples TRBV6-5 to TRBJ1-6; 7 nucleotides align to TRBD1. Germline V gene data show CDR1 as MNHEY and CDR2 as SVGAGI. With 6 bases clipped from V and 4 bases from J, the junction kept 3 bases outside the gene matches. CDR3 length: 14 residues. The CDR3 region has the DNA TGTGCCAGCAGCCGGGACAGTTATAATTCACCCCTCCACTTT. Amino acids: CASSRDSYNSPLHF.

V is TRBV2 and J is TRBJ1-1, with TRBD1 as a possible D gene (5 bases). V was trimmed by 8 bases and J by 3 bases, leaving 7 bases between them. The CDR3 runs to 11 residues. Per germline, CDR1 SNHLY and CDR2 FYNNEI. The CDR3 sequence is CASGADTEAFF. As DNA, the CDR3 is TGTGCCAGCGGGGCTGACACTGAAGCTTTCTTT. Full variable domain (outside the CDR3, taken from reference TRBV2 and TRBJ1-1): EPEVTQTPSHQVTQMGQEVILRCVPISNHLYFYWYRQILGQKVEFLVSFYNNEISEKSEIFDDQFSVERPDGSNFTLKIRSTKLEDSAMYFCASGADTEAFFGQGTRLTVV.

The rearrangement links TRBV6-6 to TRBJ1-4; the D is unclear. This CDR3 comprises 15 residues. Germline CDR1 MNHNY, CDR2 SVGAGI (reference sequence). Trimming removed 4 bases at V and 4 bases at J, with 13 bases between. The CDR3 DNA reads TGTGCCAGCAGTTTAGCGGTTGGGGATAATGAAAAACTGTTTTTT. This codes for CASSLAVGDNEKLFF.

The CDR3, as DNA: TGTGCCAGCAGCTTGGAGGGGGCGCCTGGAAACACCATATATTTT. Translated: CASSLEGAPGNTIYF. This chain joins TRBV5-8 and TRBJ1-3; TRBD1 matches 7 bases. V shed 0 bases, J shed 2 bases, and the junction held 2 bases outside the gene matches. The germline V gene has CDR1 SGHTS and CDR2 YDEGEE. CDR3 length: 15 amino acids.

This chain links TRBV7-8 with TRBJ1-1, with D perhaps matching TRBD1 (5 bases). The CDR3 sequence is 19 residues long. In germline, CDR1 is SGHVS, CDR2 FQNEAQ. Trimming shortened V by 5 bases and J by 7 bases, and 32 bases separated the two germline ends. The CDR3, as DNA: TGTGCCAGCAGCCGGGCCCAAACACTCAGCTCAAAGGGCGGGGGTGAAGCTTTCTTT. As protein: CASSRAQTLSSKGGGEAFF.

The chain recombines TRBV12-3 or TRBV12-4 with TRBJ2-4; 9 nucleotides agree with TRBD2. J gave up 7 bases and V 8 bases, and 3 bases lay outside the gene matches. CDR3 length equals 12 residues. The CDR3 DNA sequence: TGTGCCAGCGCGGGGGGGGTTAACATTCAGTACTTC. Encoded protein: CASAGGVNIQYF.

This clone was counted between two and nine times. This rearrangement joins TRBV15 to TRBJ1-1; unclear D gene. CDR3 length: 13 amino acids. CDR1 and CDR2 (germline): LNHNV, YYDKDF (reference sequence). Trimming took 4 bases from V and 1 from J, leaving 7 bases between them. In nucleotides, the CDR3 is TGTGCCACCAGCAAAACACGGAACACTGAAGCTTTCTTT. Its protein product is CATSKTRNTEAFF. Supplemented by reference TRBV15 and TRBJ1-1, the full variable domain reads DAMVIQNPRYQVTQFGKPVTLSCSQTLNHNVMYWYQQKSSQAPKLLFHYYDKDFNNEADTPDNFQSRRPNTSFCFLDIRSPGLGDTAMYLCATSKTRNTEAFFGQGTRLTVV.

J is TRBJ2-1 and V is TRBV2, with 10 bases aligning to TRBD1. The ends lost 4 bases at V and 7 bases at J; junction bases unmatched: 7. Germline V gene lookup returns CDR1 SNHLY and CDR2 FYNNEI. The CDR3 runs 15 residues. CDR3 residues: CASSVRQGAGNEQFF. In nucleotides, the CDR3 is TGTGCCAGCAGTGTCCGACAGGGGGCCGGGAATGAGCAGTTCTTC.

The V gene is TRBV11-2, the J gene TRBJ2-7, with TRBD1 matching over 8 bases. The germline CDR1 and CDR2 sequences are SGHAT and FQNNGV. V trimming: 8 bases; J trimming: 5 bases; junction bases outside the gene matches: 11. The CDR3 extends over 14 amino acids. The CDR3 bases are TGTGCCAGCGCACGGGACAGGCAGTCCCACGAGCAGTACTTC. Translating it yields CASARDRQSHEQYF.

CDR3 residues: CASSQLTGMLSPLHF. In DNA form, the CDR3 reads TGTGCCAGCAGCCAATTAACAGGGATGTTGTCACCCCTCCACTTT. The chain has TRBV4-2 and TRBJ1-6; the D gene is possibly TRBD1 (6 bases). With 2 bases removed from V and 10 bases from J, the gap between germline ends came to 15 bases. The CDR3 consists of 15 residues. Germline V lookup: CDR1 LGHNA, CDR2 YNFKEQ.

The rearrangement links TRBV24-1 to TRBJ2-1; TRBD1 aligns across 8 bases. Germline trimming cut 4 bases from V and 9 bases from J; bases unmatched to any gene: 4. The CDR3 loop spans 13 amino acids. The germline V gene encodes CDR1 KGHDR and CDR2 SFDVKD. The CDR3 DNA sequence: TGTGCCACCAGTGAGGACAGGGTTGGTGAGCAGTTCTTC. Translated: CATSEDRVGEQFF.